This section outlines one T cell receptor (beta chain) sequence together with its context. The assay was immunoSEQ multiplex PCR, and TCRdb's table has in-frame clones only and misses some. Of 20,000 to 30,000 clones listed, about 82% are singletons. The record originates from a study of control samples from healthy donors and cancer patients. The length of the CDR3 is 15 residues. Trimming stripped 3 bases from V and 3 bases from J, with 15 bases between. Germline V CDR1 and CDR2: SGDLS, YYNGEE. The rearrangement links TRBV9 to TRBJ2-5; perhaps D is TRBD1 or TRBD2 (5 bases each). The sequence was collected from a woman in her sixties with head and neck cancer. The sequenced material came from PBMCs. The CDR3 protein is CASSGGSGPEETQYF. In nucleotides, the CDR3 is TGTGCCAGCAGCGGGGGGTCAGGCCCAGAAGAGACCCAGTACTTC. Full variable domain (missing parts from reference TRBV9 and TRBJ2-5): DSGVTQTPKHLITATGQRVTLRCSPRSGDLSVYWYQQSLDQGLQFLIQYYNGEERAKGNILERFSAQQFPDLHSELNLSSLELGDSALYFCASSGGSGPEETQYFGPGTRLLVL.